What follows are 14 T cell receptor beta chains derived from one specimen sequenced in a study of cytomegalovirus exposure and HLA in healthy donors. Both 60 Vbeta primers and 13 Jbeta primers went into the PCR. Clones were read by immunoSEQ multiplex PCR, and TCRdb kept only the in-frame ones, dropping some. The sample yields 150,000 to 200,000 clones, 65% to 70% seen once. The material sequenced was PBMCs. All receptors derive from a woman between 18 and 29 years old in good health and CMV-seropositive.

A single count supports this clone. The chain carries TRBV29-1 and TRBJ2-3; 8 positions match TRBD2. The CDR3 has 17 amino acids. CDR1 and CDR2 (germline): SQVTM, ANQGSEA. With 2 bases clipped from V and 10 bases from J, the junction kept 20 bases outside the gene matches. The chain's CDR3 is CSVEPGSSAGGPSPQYF. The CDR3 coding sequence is TGCAGCGTTGAACCTGGAAGCTCGGCGGGAGGCCCCAGTCCGCAGTATTTT.

Written as DNA, the CDR3 is TGTGCCAGCAGTGAAGCGCTCAGCGGGGGGCCTAGCACAGATACGCAGTATTTT. Protein sequence: CASSEALSGGPSTDTQYF. The rearrangement links TRBV6-1 to TRBJ2-3; 9 bases are a match to TRBD2. CDR3 length equals 18 residues. J was trimmed by 0 bases and V by 0 bases; bases with no gene match: 7. In germline, CDR1 is MNHNS, CDR2 SASEGT.

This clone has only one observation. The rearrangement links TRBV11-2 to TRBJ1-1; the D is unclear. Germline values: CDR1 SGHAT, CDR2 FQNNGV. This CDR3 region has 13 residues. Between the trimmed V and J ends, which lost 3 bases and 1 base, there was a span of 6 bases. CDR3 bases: TGTGCCAGCAGCTTTTCAGGGAACACTGAAGCTTTCTTT. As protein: CASSFSGNTEAFF.

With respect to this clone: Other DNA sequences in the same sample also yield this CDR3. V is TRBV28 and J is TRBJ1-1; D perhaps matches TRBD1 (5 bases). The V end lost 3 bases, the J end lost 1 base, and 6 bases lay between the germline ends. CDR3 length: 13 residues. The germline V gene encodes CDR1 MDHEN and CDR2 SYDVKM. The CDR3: CASSFQGNTEAFF. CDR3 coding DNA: TGTGCCAGCAGTTTCCAGGGGAACACTGAAGCTTTCTTT.

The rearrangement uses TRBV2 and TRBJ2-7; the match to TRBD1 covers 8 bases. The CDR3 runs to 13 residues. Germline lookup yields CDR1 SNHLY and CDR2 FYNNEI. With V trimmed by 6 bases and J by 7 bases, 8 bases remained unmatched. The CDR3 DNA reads TGTGCCAGCAGGGGGACAGGCCCGGGGGAGCAGTACTTC. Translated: CASRGTGPGEQYF.

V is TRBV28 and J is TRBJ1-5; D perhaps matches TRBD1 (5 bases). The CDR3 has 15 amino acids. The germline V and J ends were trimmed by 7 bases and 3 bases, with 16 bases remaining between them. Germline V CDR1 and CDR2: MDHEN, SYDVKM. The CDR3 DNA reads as TGTGCCAGCAAGGGTTCCAGGGTTAACAATCAGCCCCAGCATTTT. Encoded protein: CASKGSRVNNQPQHF.

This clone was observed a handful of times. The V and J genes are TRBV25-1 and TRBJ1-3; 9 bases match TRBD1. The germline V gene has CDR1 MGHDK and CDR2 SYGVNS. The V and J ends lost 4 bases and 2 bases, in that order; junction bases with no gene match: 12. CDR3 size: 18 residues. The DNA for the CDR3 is TGTGCCAGCAGTGGGAGAACCGGGACAGGGATAGCTGGAAACACCATATATTTT. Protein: CASSGRTGTGIAGNTIYF.

Here the CDR3 DNA reads TGTGCCAGCAATCTGGGCGGGGGAGCCTATGGCTACACCTTC. Its translation is CASNLGGGAYGYTF. The rearrangement joins TRBV6-1 to TRBJ1-2; tentative D call: TRBD1 (5 bases). The CDR3 runs 14 residues. Between the trimmed V and J ends, which lost 7 bases and 4 bases, there was a span of 16 bases. The germline CDR1 and CDR2 sequences are MNHNS and SASEGT.

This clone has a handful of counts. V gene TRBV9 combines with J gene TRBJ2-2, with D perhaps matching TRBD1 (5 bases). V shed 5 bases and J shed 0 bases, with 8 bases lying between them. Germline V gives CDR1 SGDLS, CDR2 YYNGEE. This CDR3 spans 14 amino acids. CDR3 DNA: TGTGCCAGCAGAACGACAGCGAACACCGGGGAGCTGTTTTTT. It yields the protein CASRTTANTGELFF.

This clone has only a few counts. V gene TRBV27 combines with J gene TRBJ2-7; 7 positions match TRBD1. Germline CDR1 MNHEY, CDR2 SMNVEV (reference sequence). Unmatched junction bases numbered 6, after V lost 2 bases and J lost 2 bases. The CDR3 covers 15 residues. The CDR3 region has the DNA TGTGCCAGCAGTTTACGCGCAGGGGGTCCCTACGAGCAGTACTTC. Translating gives CASSLRAGGPYEQYF.

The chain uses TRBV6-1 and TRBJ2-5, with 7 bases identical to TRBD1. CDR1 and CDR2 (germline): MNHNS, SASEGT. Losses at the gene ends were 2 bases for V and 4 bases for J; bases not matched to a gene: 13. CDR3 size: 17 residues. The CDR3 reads CASSEYRETGVRETQYF. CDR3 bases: TGTGCCAGCAGTGAATATCGAGAAACAGGGGTGCGAGAGACCCAGTACTTC.

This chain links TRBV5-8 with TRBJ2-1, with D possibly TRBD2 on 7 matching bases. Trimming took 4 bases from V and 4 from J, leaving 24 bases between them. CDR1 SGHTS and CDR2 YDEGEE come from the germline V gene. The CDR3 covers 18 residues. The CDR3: CASSIPFTGRGIYNEQFF. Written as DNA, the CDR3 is TGTGCCAGCAGCATCCCTTTTACAGGGAGGGGGATTTACAATGAGCAGTTCTTC.

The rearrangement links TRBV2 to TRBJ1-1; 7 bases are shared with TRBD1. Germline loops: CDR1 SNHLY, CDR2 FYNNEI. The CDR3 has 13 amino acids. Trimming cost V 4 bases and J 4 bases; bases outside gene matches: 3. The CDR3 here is CASSVNRGTEAFF. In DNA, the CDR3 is TGTGCCAGCAGTGTTAACAGGGGCACTGAAGCTTTCTTT.

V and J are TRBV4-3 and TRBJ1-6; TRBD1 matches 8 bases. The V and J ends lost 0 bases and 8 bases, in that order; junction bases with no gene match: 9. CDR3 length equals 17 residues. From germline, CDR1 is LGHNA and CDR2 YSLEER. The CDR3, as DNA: TGCGCCAGCAGCCAAGACAGAATGGGACAGGACCATTCACCCCTCCACTTT. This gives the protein CASSQDRMGQDHSPLHF.